This TCR beta chain originates from a study of cytomegalovirus exposure and HLA in healthy donors. Study-level results: Fewer N-insertions (relative to the approximately 670-donor mean) were reportedly seen in an Asian-associated ancestry cluster in a later analysis. Most likely, a cluster of highly shared sequence variants arose as a sequencing artifact. Most TCR sequences were rare, but some public TCRs occurred in many donors. In a later analysis, across HLA loci, associated TCR counts were highest for DRB1, lowest for HLA-C.

On this clone: The antigen remains unidentified.

The V gene's germline CDR1 is GTSNPN and CDR2 SVGIG (reference sequence). V was clipped by 4 bases and J by 3 bases; unmatched bases: 7. This CDR3 region has 14 residues. It was with 60 Vbeta and 13 Jbeta primers that the PCR ran. Measured with immunoSEQ multiplex PCR; TCRdb has only the in-frame clones, and not every one. The sample consists of about 160,000 clones, approximately 81% of them appearing once. This TCR came from a man younger than 40 in good health and CMV-seronegative. The sample comprised PBMCs. V and J are TRBV30 and TRBJ2-3; 7 nucleotides match TRBD2. CDR3 sequence (DNA): TGTGCCTGGACCCCGACTAGCTCGACAGATACGCAGTATTTT. Translated, it gives CAWTPTSSTDTQYF.